A single sample gave rise to the 32 T cell receptor beta chains below, sequenced in a study of T-cell reconstitution after alpha-beta-depleted transplantation in children. The TCRbeta library incorporated unique molecular identifiers. TCRdb independently ran MiXCR on the PCR reads; one entry per CDR3 protein. Here the sample spans a few hundred thousand distinct CDR3 sequences, 8.5% to 10% being singletons. The starting material was PBMCs from the stem cell graft donor, obtained from the stem cell graft. The receptor set was obtained from a human donor who donated a stem cell graft to a child with acute lymphoblastic leukemia.

The genes are TRBV2 and TRBJ1-6, with TRBD1 as a possible D gene (5 bases). CDR1 SNHLY and CDR2 FYNNEI come from the germline V gene. The CDR3 contains 14 residues. V gave up 9 bases and J gave up 5 bases, with 14 bases separating them. CDR3 loop: CASRPRGNNSPLHF. CDR3 sequence (DNA): TGTGCCAGTCGACCGAGGGGAAATAATTCACCCCTCCACTTT.

This clonotype has at least ten counts. The chain employs TRBV20-1 and TRBJ2-7; 9 bases map to TRBD1. The germline CDR1 and CDR2 sequences are DFQATT and SNEGSKA (reference sequence). This CDR3 has 15 amino acids. Losses at the gene ends were 5 bases for V and 6 bases for J; bases not matched to a gene: 14. Here the CDR3 DNA reads TGCAGTGCTGTTCCGGGACAGGGCACCAAAAGCGAGCAGTACTTC. This encodes CSAVPGQGTKSEQYF.

The chain employs TRBV27 and TRBJ1-2, with a tentative D call TRBD1 (6 bases). The CDR3 is 17 amino acids. Germline V CDR1 and CDR2: MNHEY, SMNVEV (reference sequence). Deletions cut 0 bases from V and 8 bases from J, with 22 bases between. The CDR3 sequence: CASSLSFTGGGVRGYTF. Here the CDR3 DNA reads TGTGCCAGCAGTTTATCGTTTACCGGGGGCGGTGTGAGAGGCTACACCTTC.

The chain joins TRBV6-2 or TRBV6-3 to TRBJ1-1; tentatively, D is TRBD1 (5 bases). The CDR3 runs to 16 residues. CDR1 MNHEY and CDR2 SVGEGT come from the germline V gene. The germline V and J ends were trimmed by 0 bases and 1 base, with 12 bases remaining between them. The CDR3 DNA sequence: TGTGCCAGCAGTTACTCGATTGCAGGGAAGAACACTGAAGCTTTCTTT. Protein product: CASSYSIAGKNTEAFF.

This clonotype occurred a few times. The chain carries TRBV10-3 and TRBJ2-2, with unresolved D. Germline V gene lookup returns CDR1 ENHRY and CDR2 SYGVKD. The CDR3 has 14 amino acids. Between the trimmed V and J ends, which lost 4 bases and 3 bases, there was a span of 9 bases. CDR3 residues: CAISVRQYTGELFF. The CDR3 bases are TGTGCCATCAGTGTACGTCAGTACACCGGGGAGCTGTTTTTT.

The table lists this clonotype with a few counts. CDR3 sequence (DNA): TGTGCCAGCAGCTTGGAGATGAATAATGAGCAGTTCTTC. This gives the protein CASSLEMNNEQFF. The chain links TRBV5-6 to TRBJ2-1; D is unclear. Trimming pared 0 bases from V and 7 bases from J, leaving 8 bases between. The CDR3 sequence is 13 residues long. The germline CDR1 and CDR2 sequences are SGHDT and YYEEEE.

This clonotype has a handful of counts. V gene TRBV5-5 combines with J gene TRBJ2-3, with D perhaps TRBD2 (5 bases). CDR3 length equals 14 residues. Germline V gene sequence: CDR1 SGHKS, CDR2 YYEKEE (reference sequence). With 0 bases removed from V and 4 bases from J, the gap between germline ends came to 9 bases. The CDR3 DNA reads as TGTGCCAGCAGCTTGGATCCTAGCCCAGATACGCAGTATTTT. Translating it yields CASSLDPSPDTQYF.

Many counts were recorded for this clonotype. The V and J genes are TRBV20-1 and TRBJ1-1; the D is unclear. The V and J ends lost 1 base and 0 bases respectively, with 15 bases between them. The CDR3 is 16 residues long. CDR1 and CDR2 from the germline V gene are DFQATT and SNEGSKA (reference sequence). For the CDR3, the DNA is TGCAGTGCTAGAGGATGGGGAGAAACCCTGAACACTGAAGCTTTCTTT. Translated: CSARGWGETLNTEAFF.

This clonotype appeared a few times. This sequence joins TRBV25-1 and TRBJ2-7; TRBD1 aligns across 7 bases. Trimming at V came to 1 base and at J to 2 bases, leaving 2 bases not matched to a gene. The CDR3 has 14 residues. The germline gives CDR1 MGHDK, CDR2 SYGVNS. CDR3 protein: CASSESGTAYEQYF. In nucleotides, the CDR3 is TGTGCCAGCAGTGAATCTGGGACAGCCTACGAGCAGTACTTC.

The sample holds a few counts of this clonotype. V gene TRBV5-1 combines with J gene TRBJ2-3; TRBD2 matches 7 bases. The trim removed 5 bases at V and 0 bases at J, leaving 6 bases unmatched. Germline V gene data show CDR1 as SGHRS and CDR2 as YFSETQ. The CDR3 runs 15 residues. The chain's CDR3 is CASSVKRGSTDTQYF. Written as DNA, the CDR3 is TGCGCCAGCAGTGTAAAGCGGGGAAGCACAGATACGCAGTATTTT.

This clonotype showed up many times. The rearrangement links TRBV27 to TRBJ1-4; D is unresolved. V lost 4 bases to trimming and J lost 8 bases, with 5 bases between them. Germline lookup yields CDR1 MNHEY and CDR2 SMNVEV (reference sequence). CDR3 length: 11 residues. The CDR3 bases are TGTGCCAGCAGTTCGGGAGAAAAACTGTTTTTT. Translating it yields CASSSGEKLFF.

The chain carries TRBV2 and TRBJ1-2; possible D gene TRBD1, 6 bases. V was pared by 4 bases and J by 5 bases, with 14 bases between. CDR3 length: 14 amino acids. Germline V gives CDR1 SNHLY, CDR2 FYNNEI. The CDR3 is CASSVGSQGYGYTF. For the CDR3, the DNA is TGTGCCAGCAGTGTGGGTTCCCAGGGGTATGGCTACACCTTC.

Note on this clonotype: The germline gene is not matched at one end of the junction; a read error may be the cause. The chain recombines TRBV30 with TRBJ1-4, with D possibly being TRBD1 (6 bases). CDR3 length: 16 residues. Looked up from germline, CDR1 is GTSNPN and CDR2 is SVGIG (reference sequence). CDR3 region: CDWSGGQTATNEKLFF. As DNA, the CDR3 is TGTGACTGGAGTGGGGGCCAGACAGCAACTAATGAAAAACTGTTTTTT.

This clonotype was seen only a few times. The chain has TRBV7-2 and TRBJ2-3; 8 bases line up with TRBD1. The V gene's germline CDR1 is SGHTA and CDR2 FQGNSA. After removal of 5 bases from V and 11 bases from J, the junction contained 9 bases not matched to a gene. The CDR3 has 13 amino acids. CDR3 DNA sequence: TGTGCCAGCAGCCCCCCCGACAGGGGCAAGCAGTATTTT. It translates to CASSPPDRGKQYF.

This clonotype was detected ten times or more. This chain uses TRBV2 with TRBJ1-2; no reliable D call. Germline CDR1 and CDR2: SNHLY and FYNNEI. V lost 1 base, J lost 7 bases, and 13 bases lay in between. This CDR3 contains 14 residues. CDR3 in DNA: TGTGCCAGCAGTGAAGACCCCCGGTTAGGTGGCTACACCTTC. It translates to CASSEDPRLGGYTF.

This clonotype showed up just a few times. The CDR3: CASSLALRGGTEAFF. The CDR3 region has the DNA TGTGCCAGCAGCTTAGCGCTTAGGGGTGGAACTGAAGCTTTCTTT. The chain is built from TRBV7-8 and TRBJ1-1; D perhaps matches TRBD1 (5 bases). CDR1 SGHVS and CDR2 FQNEAQ come from the germline V gene. V lost 0 bases, J lost 5 bases, and 13 bases lay in between. This CDR3 is 15 amino acids long. The entire variable domain, with the rest obtained from reference TRBV7-8 and TRBJ1-1, is as follows: GAGVSQSPRYKVAKRGQDVALRCDPISGHVSLFWYQQALGQGPEFLTYFQNEAQLDKSGLPSDRFFAERPEGSVSTLKIQRTQQEDSAVYLCASSLALRGGTEAFFGQGTRLTVV.

In this sample, this clonotype turned up many times. The rearrangement links TRBV7-2 to TRBJ1-2, with 7 bases identical to TRBD1. This CDR3 is 14 amino acids long. Germline-derived CDR1 and CDR2 are SGHTA and FQGNSA. V dropped 5 bases and J dropped 3; count of bases not matched to a gene: 6. CDR3 bases: TGTGCCAGCAGCCCAAGGGACAGCTACTATGGCTACACCTTC. Residues: CASSPRDSYYGYTF.

This clonotype was observed at least ten times. The genes are TRBV10-2 and TRBJ2-1; 14 nucleotides line up with TRBD2. This CDR3 has 20 residues. Germline lookup yields CDR1 WSHSY and CDR2 SAAADI. The trim removed 5 bases at V and 6 bases at J, leaving 18 bases unmatched. This chain's CDR3 is CASSHPHRLAGGQGVNEQFF. CDR3 DNA: TGCGCCAGCAGTCACCCTCATAGACTAGCGGGGGGGCAGGGGGTCAATGAGCAGTTCTTC.

This clonotype has just a few counts. The chain combines TRBV2 with TRBJ2-7; D ambiguous. Germline values: CDR1 SNHLY, CDR2 FYNNEI. Trimming removed 3 bases at V and 0 bases at J, with 9 bases between. The length of the CDR3 is 14 residues. CDR3 nucleotide sequence: TGTGCCAGCAGTGATCTAGGAAGCTCCTACGAGCAGTACTTC. Residues: CASSDLGSSYEQYF.

This clonotype was seen repeatedly, ten times or more. The rearrangement joins TRBV29-1 to TRBJ2-7; D might be TRBD1 (6 bases). Trimming removed 5 bases at V and 0 bases at J, with 14 bases between. CDR1 is SQVTM, CDR2 ANQGSEA, per germline. This CDR3 comprises 14 residues. The CDR3, as DNA: TGCAGCGTTTCAGGGGTGGGAACCTCCTACGAGCAGTACTTC. Translating it yields CSVSGVGTSYEQYF.

This clonotype was picked up many times. In DNA, the CDR3 is TGTGCCAGCAGCAAAACAGGGTTTTCGTCCTACAATGAGCAGTTCTTC. This codes for CASSKTGFSSYNEQFF. J is TRBJ2-1 and V is TRBV6-4; D is possibly TRBD1 (6 bases). Looked up from germline, CDR1 is MRHNA and CDR2 is SNTAGT. Trimming removed 6 bases at V and 1 base at J, with 16 bases between. The CDR3 covers 16 residues.

This clonotype has ten or more counts. The chain combines TRBV7-8 with TRBJ2-1, with D unclear. Per germline, CDR1 SGHVS and CDR2 FQNEAQ. Trimming removed 5 bases from V and 7 bases from J, with 6 bases in between. The CDR3 is 11 amino acids. CDR3 residues: CASSTVNEQFF. The CDR3 DNA reads TGTGCCAGCAGCACCGTGAATGAGCAGTTCTTC.

This clonotype was seen ten or more times. The chain combines TRBV15 with TRBJ2-2; TRBD2 agrees at 7 bases. Trimming took 3 bases from V and 6 from J; bases not matched to a gene: 7. Per germline, CDR1 LNHNV and CDR2 YYDKDF (reference sequence). This CDR3 has 15 residues. CDR3 DNA: TGTGCCACCAGCAGGGCTGGACTAGGGGCCGGGGAGCTGTTTTTT. Protein sequence: CATSRAGLGAGELFF.

The table lists this clonotype with many counts. V and J are TRBV12-3 or TRBV12-4 and TRBJ2-5, with TRBD2 matching over 11 bases. J lost 2 bases, V lost 7 bases, and 3 bases had no gene match. The CDR3 contains 14 residues. The CDR3 region is CASTLAGGQETQYF. The CDR3 nucleotides are TGTGCCAGCACCCTAGCGGGGGGTCAAGAGACCCAGTACTTC.

This clonotype was recorded at least ten times. V usage is TRBV10-3 and J usage is TRBJ2-3, with D maybe TRBD2 (6 bases). The CDR3 is 17 residues long. Germline V gene data show CDR1 as ENHRY and CDR2 as SYGVKD. Trimming pared 4 bases from V and 0 bases from J, leaving 17 bases between. The CDR3 loop is CAISAGRLKKSTDTQYF. Here the CDR3 DNA reads TGTGCCATCAGTGCAGGGAGGCTTAAAAAGAGCACAGATACGCAGTATTTT.

The gene calls are TRBV6-5 and TRBJ1-1; maybe TRBD1 (5 bases). There are 13 residues in the CDR3. Trimming shortened V by 2 bases and J by 6 bases, and 10 bases separated the two germline ends. Germline loops: CDR1 MNHEY, CDR2 SVGAGI. As DNA, the CDR3 is TGTGCCAGCAGTTACCAGGGTTTAGCTGAAGCTTTCTTT. It is translated as CASSYQGLAEAFF.

V is TRBV7-9 and J is TRBJ2-2; 7 bases align to TRBD1. This CDR3 comprises 17 residues. The V segment lost 5 bases and the J segment 2 bases; nucleotides outside the gene matches: 11. Germline CDR1 is SEHNR and CDR2 is FQNEAQ (reference sequence). The CDR3, as DNA: TGTGCCAGCAGCCATAAAACGGGGACAGAAAACACCGGGGAGCTGTTTTTT. Its translation is CASSHKTGTENTGELFF. The entire variable domain, with the rest obtained from reference TRBV7-9 and TRBJ2-2, is as follows: DTGVSQNPRHKITKRGQNVTFRCDPISEHNRLYWYRQTLGQGPEFLTYFQNEAQLEKSRLLSDRFSAERPKGSFSTLEIQRTEQGDSAMYLCASSHKTGTENTGELFFGEGSRLTVL.

This clonotype was seen a few times. The CDR3 DNA reads as TGTGCCAGCAGCGTAGGACGCCGAGATCAGCCCCAGCATTTT. Translating gives CASSVGRRDQPQHF. V usage is TRBV12-3 or TRBV12-4 and J usage is TRBJ1-5, with D unclear. The CDR3 runs 14 residues. With 6 bases removed from V and 5 bases from J, the gap between germline ends came to 14 bases.

This clonotype appeared a few times. The chain carries TRBV5-6 and TRBJ1-2; perhaps TRBD1 as D (6 bases). Germline loops: CDR1 SGHDT, CDR2 YYEEEE. CDR3 length: 15 amino acids. The germline V and J ends were trimmed by 4 bases and 5 bases, with 18 bases remaining between them. The CDR3 loop reads CASSPGAYLLYGYTF. The CDR3 nucleotides read TGTGCCAGCAGCCCAGGGGCATATTTGCTGTATGGCTACACCTTC. Variable domain in full (rest from reference TRBV5-6 and TRBJ1-2): DAGVTQSPTHLIKTRGQQVTLRCSPKSGHDTVSWYQQALGQGPQFIFQYYEEEERQRGNFPDRFSGHQFPNYSSELNVNALLLGDSALYLCASSPGAYLLYGYTFGSGTRLTVV.

The gene calls are TRBV5-6 and TRBJ1-2, with 10 nucleotides matching TRBD1. The CDR3 loop spans 17 amino acids. Germline CDR1 and CDR2: SGHDT and YYEEEE. V was pared by 0 bases and J by 7 bases, with 12 bases of the junction left unmatched. The CDR3 loop is CASSLERGQGDSGGYTF. CDR3 coding DNA: TGTGCCAGCAGCTTGGAAAGAGGACAGGGGGATTCGGGTGGCTACACCTTC.

This clonotype was seen only a few times. The chain has TRBV20-1 and TRBJ1-4; tentatively, D is TRBD1 (5 bases). V was shortened by 8 bases and J by 5 bases, with 18 bases between the two germline ends. CDR1 and CDR2 (germline): DFQATT, SNEGSKA (reference sequence). This CDR3 spans 14 amino acids. The CDR3 sequence is CSWDGRPENEKLFF. The CDR3 DNA sequence: TGCAGTTGGGACGGCAGACCAGAAAATGAAAAACTGTTTTTT.

This clonotype was observed at least ten times. The chain carries TRBV5-1 and TRBJ2-3; D unresolved. There are 15 residues in the CDR3. Per germline, CDR1 SGHRS and CDR2 YFSETQ. V was cut by 5 bases and J by 2 bases, with 15 bases left in between. The CDR3 DNA is TGCGCCAGCAGAAGTTGGGCCGGGTCCACAGATACGCAGTATTTT. Amino acid sequence: CASRSWAGSTDTQYF.